This TCR beta chain was identified in a study of early T cells in non-severe SARS-CoV-2 infection. The CDR3 covers 15 residues. Trimming shortened V by 2 bases and J by 2 bases, and 15 bases separated the two germline ends. Germline V lookup: CDR1 GTSNPN, CDR2 SVGIG (reference sequence). This clonotype appeared many times. From the 5' RACE reads, TCRdb called clonotypes with MiXCR, one entry per CDR3 protein. This sample yields around 80,000 distinct CDR3 sequences, of which about 13% are seen a single time; approximately 6% belongs to the top ten. The receptor's source is an adult who was a healthcare worker with PCR-confirmed SARS-CoV-2 infection or an uninfected control (not recorded which). The sequenced sample consisted of whole blood. The chain combines TRBV30 with TRBJ1-1; D perhaps matches TRBD1 (5 bases). The CDR3 coding sequence is TGTGCCTGGAGTTCCCTGTTGGGGCCAAACACTGAAGCTTTCTTT. As protein: CAWSSLLGPNTEAFF.